Below are 10 T cell receptor beta chains sequenced from a single sample in a study of blood T cells in healthy people across ages. A second PCR, run for roughly 7 to 11 cycles, used a sample-barcoded 5' primer plus a J-beta primer mix. TCRdb independently ran MiXCR on the 5' RACE reads; one entry per CDR3 protein. The table has over a million distinct CDR3 sequences, 40% to 50% seen once. Sequences were obtained from blood. Source of these receptors: a young woman in good health.

The chain combines TRBV29-1 with TRBJ1-4; D is unclear. Trimming cost V 7 bases and J 3 bases, with 9 bases left between them. The CDR3 is 12 residues long. Germline CDR1 is SQVTM and CDR2 is ANQGSEA. CDR3 amino acids: CSGKGPNEKLFF. CDR3 DNA: TGCAGCGGAAAGGGCCCTAATGAAAAACTGTTTTTT.

This sequence joins TRBV3-1 and TRBJ2-2, with D tentatively TRBD2 (6 bases). Germline V gene sequence: CDR1 LGHDT, CDR2 YNNKEL (reference sequence). The CDR3 sequence is 13 residues long. Deletions cut 3 bases from V and 6 bases from J, with 8 bases between. The CDR3 nucleotides are TGTGCCAGCAGCCAGACTAGATCCGGGGAGCTGTTTTTT. Its translation: CASSQTRSGELFF.

With regard to this clonotype: One base away lies a much larger clone, so this may be a sequencing read error. This sequence joins TRBV6-5 and TRBJ2-1; no clear D. This CDR3 comprises 14 residues. Trimming pared 8 bases from V and 2 bases from J, leaving 13 bases between. Germline CDR1 MNHEY, CDR2 SVGAGI. The CDR3 here is CASSGLYPYNEQFF. The CDR3, as DNA: TGTGCCAGCTCCGGCCTTTATCCCTACAATGAGCAGTTCTTC.

The V and J genes are TRBV10-2 and TRBJ2-4; TRBD1 matches 10 bases. The J call may be faulty, since TRBJ2-7 better matches the DNA end. The V gene's germline CDR1 is WSHSY and CDR2 SAAADI. The CDR3 covers 13 residues. The DNA for the CDR3 is TGCGCCAGCGGCGACAGGGGGCAGTACGAGCAGTACTTC. This translates into CASGDRGQYEQYF.

This clonotype has more than one count but fewer than ten. Mismatch with germline at one junction end may stem from a read error. This rearrangement joins TRBV7-7 to TRBJ2-3; D is unresolved. The CDR3 totals 15 residues. The germline CDR1 and CDR2 sequences are SSHAT and FNYEAQ (reference sequence). DNA of the CDR3: TGTGCTAGCAGCCCCGACATAACTAGCACAGATACGCAGTATTTT. The encoded protein is CASSPDITSTDTQYF. Variable domain in full (rest from reference TRBV7-7 and TRBJ2-3): GAGVSQSPRYKVTKRGQDVTLRCDPISSHATLYWYQQALGQGPEFLTYFNYEAQPDKSGLPSDRFSAERPEGSISTLTIQRTEQRDSAMYRCASSPDITSTDTQYFGPGTRLTVL.

This clonotype occurred a few times. The genes are TRBV20-1 and TRBJ1-5, with D hard to call. The CDR3 loop spans 15 amino acids. CDR1 is DFQATT, CDR2 SNEGSKA, per germline (reference sequence). V was cut by 6 bases and J by 3 bases, with 18 bases left in between. The CDR3 is CSAPGDIGPNQPQHF. For the CDR3, the DNA is TGCAGTGCCCCTGGAGATATAGGGCCCAATCAGCCCCAGCATTTT.

This chain uses TRBV11-2 with TRBJ2-3; 7 bases line up with TRBD2. This CDR3 spans 15 amino acids. Germline V gene data show CDR1 as SGHAT and CDR2 as FQNNGV. Losses at the gene ends were 4 bases for V and 3 bases for J; bases not matched to a gene: 7. DNA for the CDR3: TGTGCCAGCAGCTCTAGCGGACCGAGGACAGATACGCAGTATTTT. It specifies CASSSSGPRTDTQYF.

This clonotype was observed a few times. V usage is TRBV12-3 or TRBV12-4 and J usage is TRBJ1-5; D might be TRBD1 (5 bases). Trimming removed 6 bases from V and 4 bases from J, with 16 bases in between. The CDR3 is made up of 15 amino acids. This CDR3 reads CASSRHDRGNQPQHF. The CDR3 nucleotides read TGTGCCAGCAGCCGACATGACAGAGGAAATCAGCCCCAGCATTTT.

Only one count was recorded for this clonotype. One junction end disagrees with the germline gene, perhaps due to a read error. This chain uses TRBV7-2 with TRBJ2-6, with unresolved D. Germline V lookup: CDR1 SGHTA, CDR2 FQGNSA. There are 18 residues in the CDR3. The CDR3 DNA sequence: TGCGCCAGCAGCTTAGAGGTTCAGGTCCGATCTGGGGCCAACGTCCTGACTTTC. It translates to CASSLEVQVRSGANVLTF. The full variable domain, completed using reference TRBV7-2 and TRBJ2-6, is GAGVSQSPSNKVTEKGKDVELRCDPISGHTALYWYRQSLGQGLEFLIYFQGNSAPDKSGLPSDRFSAERTGGSVSTLTIQRTQQEDSAVYLCASSLEVQVRSGANVLTFGAGSRLTVL.

The rearrangement joins TRBV20-1 to TRBJ2-7; 10 bases are a match to TRBD1. Germline CDR1 DFQATT, CDR2 SNEGSKA (reference sequence). The V gene end was trimmed by 0 bases and the J gene end by 2 bases; junction bases not matched to a gene: 7. The CDR3 covers 16 residues. DNA for the CDR3: TGCAGTGCTAGAGATCCGGGACAGGGGTCAACCTACGAGCAGTACTTC. This encodes CSARDPGQGSTYEQYF.